This T cell receptor beta chain was identified during a study of T cells in Graves' hyperthyroidism and ophthalmopathy. This CDR3 spans 13 amino acids. Germline V CDR1 and CDR2: DFQATT, SNEGSKA (reference sequence). Trimming took 2 bases from V and 3 from J, leaving 10 bases between them. From RNA transcripts, TCR beta CDR3 regions were amplified. Carried out on the TCR CDR3, a first-round RT-PCR used the HTBI primer set. TCRdb used MiXCR to reprocess the multiplex PCR reads, holding one entry per CDR3 protein. This sample has 200,000 to 300,000 distinct CDR3 sequences, with about 24% found just once.

What was sequenced was blood. This sequence was found in a woman aged 40 to 50 with Graves' ophthalmopathy. The chain couples TRBV20-1 to TRBJ1-2; a possible D gene is TRBD1 (5 bases). CDR3 region: CSARKDSYYGYTF. The CDR3, as DNA: TGCAGTGCTAGAAAAGACAGCTACTATGGCTACACCTTC.